This T cell receptor beta chain stems from a study of blood T cell repertoires in COVID-19. Study summary: There were acute and convalescent COVID-19 samples, and they came from the United States, Italy and Spain. T cells, B-cell-depleted T cells, or PBMCs provided the cDNA or gDNA that served as material.

CDR1 is SGHKS and CDR2 is YYEKEE in the germline V gene (reference sequence). Trimming stripped 0 bases from V and 5 bases from J, with 18 bases between. CDR3 size: 16 residues. In the authors' workflow: Amplification of reference gene primers provided the estimated nucleated cell counts. Repertoires were generated with immunoSEQ multiplex PCR, while TCRdb's copy carries only in-frame clones and drops some. From that table come the V and J calls and clone size; the DNA was used to work out D and trimming. Among more than 11,000 clones, 80% to 90% were seen once, and the ten largest hold nearly 15%. The chain uses TRBV5-5 and TRBJ2-7, with D perhaps TRBD2 (6 bases). The source is a man in his fifties with active COVID-19. The sequencing input was peripheral blood. In DNA form, the CDR3 reads TGTGCCAGCAGCTTGGTCATTAGGAGGGGATTAGACGAGCAGTACTTC. Translating gives CASSLVIRRGLDEQYF.